The source of this T cell receptor beta chain is a study of regulatory T cells in long-lasting Graves disease. Overall study results and limits: Persistent disease favored TRBV28, TRBJ1-2 and TRBJ2-5. Sharing of public clonotypes was greater in persistent patients (under 3,000) than in new patients (almost 1,000).

Time point reported: persistent/refractory GD, antithyroid drugs over 5 years with positive TRAb. PBMCs provided the RNA from which the TCR library was made. American Thyroid Association guidelines were used to diagnose Graves' disease. Investigators prepared the TCR beta libraries by applying iRepertoire HTBI primers and Arm-PCR of CDR3 regions. TCRdb independently ran MiXCR on the multiplex PCR reads; one entry per CDR3 protein. The sample includes around 300,000 distinct CDR3 sequences, under 25% of them seen just once. This clonotype was counted a few times. What it recognizes is unknown. The CDR3 has 16 amino acids. The V and J ends lost 7 bases and 0 bases respectively, with 18 bases between them.

The receptor comes from a female donor with Graves disease. The rearrangement joins TRBV12-3 or TRBV12-4 to TRBJ1-1, with D perhaps matching TRBD1 (5 bases). The starting material was peripheral blood mononuclear cells (PBMCs), obtained when the disease was refractory, from a patient treated with antithyroid drugs. The CDR3 nucleotides are TGTGCCAGCACCGACCGGGGGGGGGGGGTGAACACTGAAGCTTTCTTT. Residues: CASTDRGGGVNTEAFF.